A single sample gave rise to the 23 T cell receptor beta chains below, sequenced in a study of cytomegalovirus exposure and HLA in healthy donors. Clones were sequenced by immunoSEQ multiplex PCR, and TCRdb holds only the in-frame ones, with some missing. This table has about 74,000 clones, about 94% appearing once. The sequenced sample was PBMCs. All receptors derive from a man aged 18 to 29 in good health and CMV-seropositive.

The J gene is TRBJ1-4, the V gene TRBV5-1; D gene ambiguous. The CDR3 consists of 15 residues. Germline CDR1 and CDR2: SGHRS and YFSETQ. Deletions cut 5 bases from V and 0 bases from J, with 11 bases between. The CDR3: CASSWTDATNEKLFF. DNA of the CDR3: TGCGCCAGCAGTTGGACTGATGCAACTAATGAAAAACTGTTTTTT.

This chain connects TRBV19 to TRBJ2-7; maybe TRBD1 (5 bases). The CDR3 sequence is 13 residues long. Between the trimmed V and J ends, which lost 5 bases and 2 bases, there was a span of 10 bases. Germline assignment: CDR1 LNHDA and CDR2 SQIVND (reference sequence). The CDR3 reads CASSWTSTYEQYF. The CDR3, as DNA: TGTGCCAGTAGTTGGACAAGCACCTACGAGCAGTACTTC. The full variable domain, rest sourced from reference TRBV19 and TRBJ2-7, is DGGITQSPKYLFRKEGQNVTLSCEQNLNHDAMYWYRQDPGQGLRLIYYSQIVNDFQKGDIAEGYSVSREKKESFPLTVTSAQKNPTAFYLCASSWTSTYEQYFGPGTRLTVT.

The chain couples TRBV9 to TRBJ1-2, with 11 positions matching TRBD1. The CDR3 spans 14 residues. V trimming: 4 bases; J trimming: 7 bases; junction bases outside the gene matches: 6. Germline V gene data show CDR1 as SGDLS and CDR2 as YYNGEE. CDR3 residues: CASSRTGGASGYTF. The CDR3 DNA is TGTGCCAGCAGCAGGACAGGGGGCGCGAGTGGCTACACCTTC. Full variable domain (rest looked up from reference TRBV9 and TRBJ1-2): DSGVTQTPKHLITATGQRVTLRCSPRSGDLSVYWYQQSLDQGLQFLIQYYNGEERAKGNILERFSAQQFPDLHSELNLSSLELGDSALYFCASSRTGGASGYTFGSGTRLTVV.

CDR3 in amino acids: CAISGGFSGSDEQYF. CDR3 DNA sequence: TGTGCCATCAGCGGGGGATTTAGCGGGAGCGACGAGCAGTACTTC. This chain uses TRBV10-3 with TRBJ2-7; 9 bases line up with TRBD2. V lost 6 bases, J lost 5 bases, and 11 bases stayed unmatched. The CDR3 runs 15 residues. Germline loops: CDR1 ENHRY, CDR2 SYGVKD.

The gene calls are TRBV5-4 and TRBJ2-3; TRBD2 aligns across 12 bases. The CDR3 runs 18 residues. Looked up from germline, CDR1 is SGHNT and CDR2 is YYREEE (reference sequence). With V trimmed by 2 bases and J by 0 bases, 7 bases remained unmatched. CDR3 residues: CASSFAGTSGPSTDTQYF. Written as DNA, the CDR3 is TGTGCCAGCAGCTTCGCCGGGACTAGCGGGCCGAGCACAGATACGCAGTATTTT.

The rearrangement joins TRBV2 to TRBJ2-7, with TRBD1 as a possible D gene (6 bases). The CDR3 contains 16 residues. The V gene's germline CDR1 is SNHLY and CDR2 FYNNEI. Trimming took 5 bases from V and 4 from J, leaving 21 bases between them. The DNA of the CDR3 is TGTGCCAGCAGTACCCCCGGGACAAGGACGGGTTACGAGCAGTACTTC. Translation gives CASSTPGTRTGYEQYF.

Note on this clone: The junction departs from the called germline gene at one end, perhaps through a read error. The chain uses TRBV28 and TRBJ1-5; D ambiguous. In germline, CDR1 is MDHEN, CDR2 SYDVKM. This CDR3 is 16 amino acids long. This CDR3 reads CATSTLQLYSNQPQHF. The CDR3 DNA reads TGTGCCACCAGTACCCTACAGCTCTATAGCAATCAGCCCCAGCATTTT.

In nucleotides, the CDR3 is TGTGCCAGCAGCCTACGGGACACCCGCTCCGAGCAGTACTTC. This codes for CASSLRDTRSEQYF. This chain connects TRBV5-4 to TRBJ2-7, with a weak D call TRBD1 (6 bases). This CDR3 has 14 amino acids. V lost 4 bases, J lost 6 bases, and 17 bases lay in between. Germline-derived CDR1 and CDR2 are SGHNT and YYREEE (reference sequence). The variable domain in full, with the rest retrieved from reference TRBV5-4 and TRBJ2-7, is ETGVTQSPTHLIKTRGQQVTLRCSSQSGHNTVSWYQQALGQGPQFIFQYYREEENGRGNFPPRFSGLQFPNYSSELNVNALELDDSALYLCASSLRDTRSEQYFGPGTRLTVT.

This sequence joins TRBV7-8 and TRBJ1-5; 8 nucleotides line up with TRBD1. J lost 7 bases, V lost 5 bases, and 10 bases had no gene match. This CDR3 is 15 amino acids long. Per germline, CDR1 SGHVS and CDR2 FQNEAQ. The CDR3 DNA follows: TGTGCCAGCAGCCTAGACAGGGGAGGAGGGCAGCCCCAGCATTTT. As protein: CASSLDRGGGQPQHF.

V is TRBV11-2 and J is TRBJ1-2; TRBD1 aligns across 8 bases. This CDR3 has 17 residues. From germline, CDR1 is SGHAT and CDR2 FQNNGV. Trimming removed 5 bases from V and 2 bases from J; junction bases left unmatched: 13. The CDR3 reads CASSTGQANSQNYGYTF. CDR3 sequence (DNA): TGTGCCAGCAGCACGGGACAGGCTAACTCCCAAAACTATGGCTACACCTTC.

V and J are TRBV13 and TRBJ2-1; TRBD2 might be the D (5 bases). Germline assignment: CDR1 PRHDT and CDR2 FYEKMQ (reference sequence). Trimming cost V 5 bases and J 8 bases, with 25 bases left between them. The CDR3 consists of 17 residues. The CDR3 DNA reads as TGTGCCAGCAGCCCCTATGCGGGCGGTCACCCCCCCCATGAGCAGTTCTTC. Translating it yields CASSPYAGGHPPHEQFF.

This chain links TRBV28 with TRBJ1-2; 9 bases agree with TRBD1. Germline CDR1 is MDHEN and CDR2 is SYDVKM. The junction had 7 bases not matched to a gene; V was cut back by 3 bases and J by 5 bases. The CDR3 is 15 residues long. CDR3 sequence (DNA): TGTGCCAGCAGTTTCCTTCTGACAGGGGGTTATGGCTACACCTTC. Protein: CASSFLLTGGYGYTF.

The chain links TRBV4-1 to TRBJ2-1, with TRBD2 matching over 11 bases. Unmatched junction bases numbered 12, after V lost 2 bases and J lost 15 bases. The CDR3 has 15 residues. The germline V gene has CDR1 MGHRA and CDR2 YSYEKL. CDR3 loop: CASSQTGTSGGGRFF. The CDR3 coding sequence is TGCGCCAGCAGCCAAACCGGGACTAGCGGAGGGGGTCGGTTCTTC.

The gene calls are TRBV6-5 and TRBJ1-4; no reliable D call. V lost 6 bases, J lost 6 bases, and 14 bases lay in between. The germline V gene encodes CDR1 MNHEY and CDR2 SVGAGI. CDR3 size: 14 residues. CDR3 amino acids: CASRLEEEDEKLFF. DNA of the CDR3: TGTGCCAGCAGATTGGAAGAAGAGGATGAAAAACTGTTTTTT.

The chain uses TRBV5-4 and TRBJ2-5, with D perhaps matching TRBD1 (5 bases). The V and J ends lost 1 base and 4 bases respectively, with 8 bases between them. Germline values: CDR1 SGHNT, CDR2 YYREEE (reference sequence). There are 13 residues in the CDR3. The CDR3 DNA follows: TGTGCCAGCAGCTTGAAGACAGTAGAGACCCAGTACTTC. Protein: CASSLKTVETQYF.

This clone was seen more than once but under ten times. This rearrangement joins TRBV29-1 to TRBJ1-1; D remains ambiguous. This CDR3 region has 12 residues. Germline loops: CDR1 SQVTM, CDR2 ANQGSEA. V was clipped by 5 bases and J by 5 bases, with 12 bases between them. The CDR3 protein is CSVHPSGTEAFF. CDR3 DNA sequence: TGCAGCGTTCATCCCTCGGGGACTGAAGCTTTCTTT.

The CDR3 nucleotides are TGCGCCAGCAGAGGCATTGGGGGGGCTGGGGAGCAGTTCTTC. Translation gives CASRGIGGAGEQFF. The V gene is TRBV10-2, the J gene TRBJ2-1, with D possibly matching TRBD2 (7 bases). In germline, CDR1 is WSHSY, CDR2 SAAADI. The CDR3 extends over 14 amino acids. Trimming pared 6 bases from V and 10 bases from J, leaving 19 bases between.

The chain carries TRBV9 and TRBJ2-7; TRBD2 matches at 8 bases. The CDR3 covers 15 residues. Germline V gene sequence: CDR1 SGDLS, CDR2 YYNGEE. The V gene end was trimmed by 0 bases and the J gene end by 6 bases; junction bases not matched to a gene: 8. CDR3 in DNA: TGTGCCAGCAGCGTAGGTGAGCGGGAGTTCTTCGAGCAGTACTTC. It codes for CASSVGEREFFEQYF.

The chain is built from TRBV28 and TRBJ1-1; D is possibly TRBD1 (6 bases). Trimming left V 6 bases short and J 1 base short, with 15 bases between. CDR3 length equals 15 residues. Germline lookup yields CDR1 MDHEN and CDR2 SYDVKM. In nucleotides, the CDR3 is TGTGCCAGCAGGGGGTCCTGGACAGAGAACACTGAAGCTTTCTTT. It encodes CASRGSWTENTEAFF.

V is TRBV9 and J is TRBJ2-3; D is ambiguous. Germline V lookup: CDR1 SGDLS, CDR2 YYNGEE. V dropped 4 bases and J dropped 0 bases, with 12 bases sitting between them. The length of the CDR3 is 15 residues. The CDR3 region is CASSSSVGSTDTQYF. The CDR3 DNA reads TGTGCCAGCAGCTCGTCAGTCGGGAGCACAGATACGCAGTATTTT.

This clone was seen only a few times. The chain has TRBV2 and TRBJ2-4; D perhaps matches TRBD2 (5 bases). CDR1 and CDR2 (germline): SNHLY, FYNNEI. Trimming removed 1 base at V and 6 bases at J, with 7 bases between. The length of the CDR3 is 13 residues. The CDR3 reads CASSEEAGNIQYF. The DNA of the CDR3 is TGTGCCAGCAGTGAAGAGGCGGGAAACATTCAGTACTTC.

The V call is TRBV30, the J call TRBJ1-4; the D gene is possibly TRBD1 (6 bases). This CDR3 contains 14 residues. The V gene lost 4 bases and the J gene lost 8 bases, with 17 bases spanning the gap. The germline V gene has CDR1 GTSNPN and CDR2 SVGIG (reference sequence). DNA of the CDR3: TGTGCCTGGACCTTGGGACAATCGGGCGAAAAACTGTTTTTT. It translates to CAWTLGQSGEKLFF. Full variable domain (outside the CDR3, taken from reference TRBV30 and TRBJ1-4): SQTIHQWPATLVQPVGSPLSLECTVEGTSNPNLYWYRQAAGRGLQLLFYSVGIGQISSEVPQNLSASRPQDRQFILSSKKLLLSDSGFYLCAWTLGQSGEKLFFGSGTQLSVL.

The rearrangement links TRBV29-1 to TRBJ2-5; 7 nucleotides agree with TRBD2. The germline gives CDR1 SQVTM, CDR2 ANQGSEA. V shed 4 bases, J shed 5 bases, and the junction held 1 base outside the gene matches. The CDR3 runs to 11 residues. The CDR3 loop is CSVGAGETQYF. CDR3 DNA sequence: TGCAGCGTTGGAGCGGGGGAGACCCAGTACTTC.